Below are 16 T cell receptor beta chains sequenced from a single sample in a study of metastatic and nonmetastatic thyroid tumors. Thyroid surgery was performed in patients who had received no treatment beforehand. MiXCR reprocessed the PCR reads for TCRdb. The data hold under 75,000 clones, with roughly a sixth observed a single time. The sequencing sample was made of blood. The receptors come from a female donor with papillary thyroid cancer or a benign thyroid nodule (not recorded which). Some clones in this sample may be carry-over from other donors' samples.

The chain has TRBV9 and TRBJ2-1, with D perhaps TRBD1 or TRBD2 (5 bases each). The CDR3 extends over 15 amino acids. From germline, CDR1 is SGDLS and CDR2 YYNGEE. The germline V and J ends were trimmed by 3 bases and 2 bases, with 12 bases remaining between them. DNA of the CDR3: TGTGCCAGCAGCGCTCGGGACGCAGCCTACAATGAGCAGTTCTTC. This gives the protein CASSARDAAYNEQFF.

This clone was seen many times. This rearrangement joins TRBV4-1 to TRBJ1-1; weak D call: TRBD1 (5 bases). The germline gives CDR1 MGHRA, CDR2 YSYEKL. The CDR3 covers 16 residues. V gave up 3 bases and J gave up 2 bases, with 16 bases separating them. The CDR3 DNA reads as TGCGCCAGCAGCCATGAACCGGGACGGATAAACACTGAAGCTTTCTTT. It codes for CASSHEPGRINTEAFF.

This clone has ten or more counts. The V gene is TRBV7-2, the J gene TRBJ2-5; 7 bases map to TRBD1. The CDR3 is made up of 16 amino acids. The V and J ends lost 5 bases and 3 bases, in that order; junction bases with no gene match: 12. Germline V gene sequence: CDR1 SGHTA, CDR2 FQGNSA. CDR3 in DNA: TGTGCCAGCAGCCACCTCCCAGGGACAGAAGAAGAGACCCAGTACTTC. Protein product: CASSHLPGTEEETQYF.

The table lists this clone with many counts. The chain joins TRBV2 to TRBJ2-6; TRBD2 is a possible D gene (5 bases). The CDR3 is made up of 14 amino acids. Germline CDR1 reads SNHLY; CDR2 reads FYNNEI. Trimming took off 6 bases at V and 2 bases at J, with 8 bases between the two ends. The chain's CDR3 is CASRVGAGANVLTF. The DNA for the CDR3 is TGTGCCAGCAGGGTCGGGGCTGGGGCCAACGTCCTGACTTTC.

At least ten counts were recorded for this clone. This sequence joins TRBV7-9 and TRBJ1-2, with a weak D call TRBD1 (5 bases). Germline lookup yields CDR1 SEHNR and CDR2 FQNEAQ (reference sequence). V was shortened by 6 bases and J by 7 bases, with 18 bases between the two germline ends. This CDR3 contains 14 residues. DNA of the CDR3: TGTGCCAGCAGTTCTCCCCAGGGTGTGGGTGGCTACACCTTC. As protein: CASSSPQGVGGYTF.

This clone was picked up many times. J is TRBJ2-7 and V is TRBV27, with 7 bases fitting TRBD2. CDR1 and CDR2 (germline): MNHEY, SMNVEV (reference sequence). Losses at the gene ends were 8 bases for V and 5 bases for J; bases not matched to a gene: 15. The CDR3 spans 15 residues. For the CDR3, the DNA is TGTGCCAGCGCCCCCTGGGCGGGAGCGGCCCACGAGCAGTACTTC. This gives the protein CASAPWAGAAHEQYF.

Points on this clone: Possible read error: a much larger clone is one base away. The rearrangement joins TRBV29-1 to TRBJ1-2; no clear D. V lost 6 bases and J 7 bases, leaving 24 bases between the germline ends. Looked up from germline, CDR1 is SQVTM and CDR2 is ANQGSEA. The CDR3 is 15 residues long. The CDR3, as DNA: TGCAGCGTCTCCCTGGACGATCAGGAAGGCGGTGGCTACACCTTC. It codes for CSVSLDDQEGGGYTF.

This clone showed up many times. The V call is TRBV7-9, the J call TRBJ1-2; D is unresolved. This CDR3 region has 14 residues. The ends were cut back, 1 base at V and 3 bases at J, with 9 bases in the middle. Germline V gene data show CDR1 as SEHNR and CDR2 as FQNEAQ (reference sequence). The CDR3 bases are TGTGCCAGCAGCTTAGGCGAGGCCCACTATGGCTACACCTTC. It codes for CASSLGEAHYGYTF.

This clone was picked up many times. The V call is TRBV18, the J call TRBJ1-5; 8 positions match TRBD1. Germline V gene lookup returns CDR1 KGHSH and CDR2 LQKENI. V trimming: 5 bases; J trimming: 4 bases; junction bases outside the gene matches: 4. The CDR3 totals 14 residues. The CDR3 region is CASSADRGNQPQHF. The CDR3 region has the DNA TGTGCCAGCTCAGCCGACAGGGGAAATCAGCCCCAGCATTTT. The full variable domain, in which reference TRBV18 and TRBJ1-5 provide the parts outside the CDR3, is NAGVMQNPRHLVRRRGQEARLRCSPMKGHSHVYWYRQLPEEGLKFMVYLQKENIIDESGMPKERFSAEFPKEGPSILRIQQVVRGDSAAYFCASSADRGNQPQHFGDGTRLSIL.

This clone has a handful of counts. This chain links TRBV6-7 with TRBJ1-3; D not resolved. TRBV6-7 is an open reading frame, and its role is uncertain. V was cut by 2 bases and J by 0 bases, with 8 bases left in between. The CDR3 consists of 15 residues. CDR3 bases: TGTGCCAGCAGTTACCGCCAATCCTCTGGAAACACCATATATTTT. It translates to CASSYRQSSGNTIYF.

This clone was detected ten times or more. The V and J genes are TRBV7-2 and TRBJ2-7; D perhaps matches TRBD1 (5 bases). V gave up 1 base and J gave up 1 base, with 11 bases separating them. The CDR3 runs 15 residues. The germline CDR1 and CDR2 sequences are SGHTA and FQGNSA. CDR3: CASSLEQATSYEQYF. In DNA form, the CDR3 reads TGTGCCAGCAGCTTAGAACAGGCCACTTCCTACGAGCAGTACTTC.

In this sample, this clone turned up many times. The genes are TRBV5-1 and TRBJ1-6, with a weak D call TRBD1 (6 bases). The CDR3 is 15 residues long. The V gene's germline CDR1 is SGHRS and CDR2 YFSETQ. V gave up 4 bases and J gave up 6 bases, with 14 bases separating them. In DNA, the CDR3 is TGCGCCAGCAGCGAATCGACAGGAGGTAATTCACCCCTCCACTTT. The encoded protein is CASSESTGGNSPLHF.

This clone was detected a few times. This chain's CDR3 is CASSGAGDNSPLHF. The CDR3 DNA follows: TGTGCCAGCAGTGGGGCAGGGGATAATTCACCCCTCCACTTT. This rearrangement joins TRBV2 to TRBJ1-6, with D perhaps matching TRBD1 (6 bases). This CDR3 is built from 14 residues. CDR1 is SNHLY, CDR2 FYNNEI, per germline. The V gene lost 4 bases and the J gene lost 5 bases, with 9 bases spanning the gap.

This clone was seen ten or more times. V gene TRBV4-1 combines with J gene TRBJ1-2; D remains unclear. V was trimmed by 4 bases and J by 0 bases, leaving 12 bases between them. The CDR3 extends over 15 amino acids. The V gene's germline CDR1 is MGHRA and CDR2 YSYEKL. The chain's CDR3 is CASSPLVGANYGYTF. The CDR3 region has the DNA TGCGCCAGCAGCCCCCTCGTTGGAGCTAACTATGGCTACACCTTC.

This clone came up a few times. V and J are TRBV27 and TRBJ1-2; tentative D call: TRBD1 (5 bases). CDR3 length: 15 amino acids. Germline loops: CDR1 MNHEY, CDR2 SMNVEV (reference sequence). The V end lost 3 bases, the J end lost 5 bases, and 16 bases lay between the germline ends. This CDR3 reads CASSFYPRGGYGYTF. The CDR3 coding sequence is TGTGCCAGCAGTTTTTACCCCCGGGGGGGTTATGGCTACACCTTC.

This clone was found a few times. This sequence joins TRBV6-6 and TRBJ1-2; tentative D call: TRBD1 (5 bases). The CDR3 extends over 15 amino acids. Germline V gene data show CDR1 as MNHNY and CDR2 as SVGAGI (reference sequence). V was cut by 1 base and J by 4 bases, with 13 bases left in between. CDR3 nucleotide sequence: TGTGCCAGCAGTTACTATGATGGACAAAGCTATGGCTACACCTTC. This encodes CASSYYDGQSYGYTF.